Listed below are T cell receptor beta chains from one sample, sequenced in a study of OX40 agonist ivuxolimab in advanced cancers. Only in-frame clones appear in the TCRdb table, and some are missing; sequencing was by immunoSEQ multiplex PCR. The sample holds approximately 99,000 clones, roughly nine tenths seen once. This sample comprised CD4+ or CD8+ T cells sorted from blood, obtained in a trial of the OX40 agonist ivuxolimab. These receptors were taken from an adult with an advanced solid tumor such as melanoma, head and neck, liver or kidney cancer. CDR3s include the opening cysteine and the closing phenylalanine or tryptophan. D genes are given only for firm matches. Clone size appears in some rows only: once, few, many, or a class for an expanded clone.

v_call: TRBV7-6
j_call: TRBJ2-6
clone_size: NA
d_call: NA
cdr3_aa: CASSLASPIGRGANVLTF
cdr3_nt: TGTGCCAGCAGCTTAGCGTCCCCAATTGGGCGTGGGGCCAACGTCCTGACTTTC

v_call: TRBV7-9
j_call: TRBJ1-1
clone_size: NA
d_call: NA
cdr3_aa: CASSLARGGGYTEAFF
cdr3_nt: TGTGCCAGCAGCTTAGCGAGGGGTGGGGGGTACACTGAAGCTTTCTTT

v_call: TRBV11-3
j_call: TRBJ2-1
clone_size: NA
d_call: NA
cdr3_aa: CASQIGARNEQFF
cdr3_nt: TGTGCCAGTCAAATCGGCGCACGCAATGAGCAGTTCTTC

v_call: TRBV25-1
j_call: TRBJ1-2
clone_size: few
d_call: TRBD1
cdr3_aa: CASSRGRGRGYTF
cdr3_nt: TGTGCCAGCAGTCGGGGCAGGGGGCGTGGCTACACCTTC

v_call: TRBV21-1
j_call: TRBJ1-1
clone_size: once
d_call: NA
cdr3_aa: CASSKGGKDRGRFEGPNTEAFF
cdr3_nt: TGTGCCAGCAGCAAAGGAGGAAAGGACAGGGGCCGGTTCGAGGGGCCGAACACTGAAGCTTTCTTT

v_call: TRBV5-1
j_call: TRBJ1-5
clone_size: NA
d_call: NA
cdr3_aa: CASSRGSNQPQHF
cdr3_nt: TGCGCCAGCAGCCGGGGTAGCAATCAGCCCCAGCATTTT

v_call: TRBV30
j_call: TRBJ2-3
clone_size: NA
d_call: TRBD2
cdr3_aa: CAWSVGLAGVADTQYF
cdr3_nt: TGTGCCTGGAGTGTAGGGCTAGCGGGAGTGGCAGATACGCAGTATTTT

v_call: TRBV5-1
j_call: TRBJ2-7
clone_size: NA
d_call: NA
cdr3_aa: CASSSVGYEQYF
cdr3_nt: TGCGCCAGCAGCTCAGTGGGATACGAGCAGTACTTC

v_call: TRBV5-6
j_call: TRBJ2-1
clone_size: NA
d_call: TRBD1
cdr3_aa: CASSLWDRELSHLF
cdr3_nt: TGTGCCAGCAGCTTGTGGGACAGGGAATTGTCCCACCTCTTC

v_call: TRBV7-9
j_call: TRBJ1-3
clone_size: NA
d_call: NA
cdr3_aa: CASSPMGASSGNTIYF
cdr3_nt: TGTGCCAGCAGCCCTATGGGGGCATCCTCTGGAAACACCATATATTTT

v_call: TRBV27
j_call: TRBJ2-5
clone_size: NA
d_call: NA
cdr3_aa: CASSLGLQGAQYF
cdr3_nt: TGTGCCAGCAGTTTAGGACTACAAGGGGCCCAGTACTTC

v_call: TRBV7-9
j_call: TRBJ2-1
clone_size: NA
d_call: TRBD2
cdr3_aa: CASSLGTSGGPYNEQFF
cdr3_nt: TGTGCCAGCAGCTTAGGAACTAGCGGGGGCCCTTACAATGAGCAGTTCTTC

v_call: TRBV5-1
j_call: TRBJ1-1
clone_size: NA
d_call: TRBD1
cdr3_aa: CASSPLQGAGNTEAFF
cdr3_nt: TGCGCCAGCAGTCCTTTACAGGGGGCAGGGAACACTGAAGCTTTCTTT

v_call: TRBV7-9
j_call: TRBJ1-4
clone_size: NA
d_call: NA
cdr3_aa: CASSLTGRNEKLFF
cdr3_nt: TGTGCCAGCAGCTTAACAGGGAGGAATGAAAAACTGTTTTTT

v_call: TRBV19
j_call: TRBJ1-1
clone_size: NA
d_call: NA
cdr3_aa: CASSLGQATEAFF
cdr3_nt: TGTGCCAGTAGTCTAGGTCAGGCCACTGAAGCTTTCTTT

v_call: TRBV6-5
j_call: TRBJ2-7
clone_size: once
d_call: TRBD2
cdr3_aa: CASSRTSTEQYF
cdr3_nt: TGTGCCAGCAGTCGGACTAGTACCGAGCAGTACTTC

v_call: TRBV7-2
j_call: TRBJ2-1
clone_size: NA
d_call: NA
cdr3_aa: CASSSNTGIYNEQFF
cdr3_nt: TGTGCCAGCAGCTCCAATACAGGGATCTACAATGAGCAGTTCTTC

v_call: TRBV7-9
j_call: TRBJ2-2
clone_size: once
d_call: NA
cdr3_aa: CASSLVLRDAGPGTGELFF
cdr3_nt: TGTGCCAGCAGCTTAGTCTTACGAGATGCAGGGCCCGGCACCGGGGAGCTGTTTTTT

v_call: TRBV27
j_call: TRBJ1-4
clone_size: NA
d_call: NA
cdr3_aa: CASSSQSEKLFF
cdr3_nt: TGTGCCAGCAGTTCTCAGTCTGAAAAACTGTTTTTT

v_call: TRBV4-1
j_call: TRBJ1-1
clone_size: NA
d_call: NA
cdr3_aa: CASSQGDRSTEAFF
cdr3_nt: TGCGCCAGCAGCCAAGGTGACAGGAGTACTGAAGCTTTCTTT

v_call: TRBV6-5
j_call: TRBJ1-1
clone_size: NA
d_call: NA
cdr3_aa: CASSYGLWDTEAFF
cdr3_nt: TGTGCCAGCAGTTACGGATTGTGGGACACTGAAGCTTTCTTT

v_call: TRBV6-1
j_call: TRBJ1-2
clone_size: few
d_call: NA
cdr3_aa: CATIKGGYTF
cdr3_nt: TGTGCCACCATAAAGGGGGGCTACACCTTC

v_call: TRBV5-1
j_call: TRBJ2-3
clone_size: NA
d_call: TRBD2
cdr3_aa: CASSFGRVGTDTQYF
cdr3_nt: TGCGCCAGCAGCTTTGGGAGGGTTGGGACAGATACGCAGTATTTT

v_call: TRBV7-2
j_call: TRBJ2-7
clone_size: NA
d_call: NA
cdr3_aa: CASSLRLASYEQYF
cdr3_nt: TGTGCCAGCAGCTTGCGCCTAGCGTCCTACGAGCAGTACTTC

v_call: TRBV5-1
j_call: TRBJ1-3
clone_size: few
d_call: NA
cdr3_aa: CASSLEGFSGNTIYF
cdr3_nt: TGCGCCAGCAGCTTGGAAGGGTTCTCTGGAAACACCATATATTTT

v_call: TRBV30
j_call: TRBJ2-3
clone_size: NA
d_call: NA
cdr3_aa: CAWSGSSTDTQYF
cdr3_nt: TGTGCCTGGAGTGGGAGTAGCACAGATACGCAGTATTTT

v_call: TRBV6-6
j_call: TRBJ1-6
clone_size: NA
d_call: NA
cdr3_aa: CASYLAGGVNSPLHF
cdr3_nt: TGTGCCAGTTATCTGGCGGGGGGCGTGAATTCACCCCTCCACTTT

v_call: TRBV5-1
j_call: TRBJ2-2
clone_size: NA
d_call: NA
cdr3_aa: CASSTGTRTGELFF
cdr3_nt: TGCGCCAGCAGCACCGGGACCAGAACCGGGGAGCTGTTTTTT

v_call: TRBV7-3
j_call: TRBJ2-3
clone_size: NA
d_call: TRBD1
cdr3_aa: CASSSSGTGSDTQYF
cdr3_nt: TGTGCCAGCAGCTCTTCCGGGACAGGGTCAGATACGCAGTATTTT

v_call: TRBV19
j_call: TRBJ2-5
clone_size: NA
d_call: NA
cdr3_aa: CASSIGLGATLYQETQYF
cdr3_nt: TGTGCCAGTAGTATAGGTCTAGGGGCAACACTTTACCAAGAGACCCAGTACTTC

v_call: TRBV4-2
j_call: TRBJ2-3
clone_size: NA
d_call: TRBD2
cdr3_aa: CASSQDPSGGRKVGSVADTQYF
cdr3_nt: TGTGCCAGCAGCCAAGATCCTAGCGGGGGCCGAAAAGTAGGATCAGTCGCAGATACGCAGTATTTT

v_call: TRBV18
j_call: TRBJ1-3
clone_size: few
d_call: NA
cdr3_aa: CASSRGSSGNTIYF
cdr3_nt: TGTGCCAGCTCACGGGGGAGCTCTGGAAACACCATATATTTT

v_call: TRBV27
j_call: TRBJ1-2
clone_size: NA
d_call: NA
cdr3_aa: CASGGALYGYTF
cdr3_nt: TGTGCCAGCGGAGGGGCGCTCTATGGCTACACCTTC

v_call: TRBV7-6
j_call: TRBJ1-1
clone_size: few
d_call: NA
cdr3_aa: CASSLSSGETEAFF
cdr3_nt: TGTGCCAGCAGCTTATCCTCGGGAGAAACTGAAGCTTTCTTT

v_call: TRBV19
j_call: TRBJ1-1
clone_size: NA
d_call: TRBD1
cdr3_aa: CASSPRQGSMGLNTEAFF
cdr3_nt: TGTGCCAGTAGTCCCAGACAGGGTTCCATGGGATTGAACACTGAAGCTTTCTTT

v_call: TRBV4-2
j_call: TRBJ1-5
clone_size: NA
d_call: TRBD1
cdr3_aa: CASSQTGGSKYQPQHF
cdr3_nt: TGTGCCAGCAGCCAAACAGGGGGTTCCAAATATCAGCCCCAGCATTTT

v_call: TRBV5-4
j_call: TRBJ2-7
clone_size: NA
d_call: TRBD1
cdr3_aa: CASSGTGGAYEQYF
cdr3_nt: TGTGCCAGCAGCGGGACAGGGGGGGCCTACGAGCAGTACTTC

v_call: TRBV6-1
j_call: TRBJ1-4
clone_size: NA
d_call: TRBD1
cdr3_aa: CASSEGKGASEKLFF
cdr3_nt: TGTGCCAGCAGTGAAGGGAAGGGGGCGAGTGAAAAACTGTTTTTT

v_call: TRBV7-2
j_call: TRBJ1-1
clone_size: NA
d_call: NA
cdr3_aa: CASSLVAGLGEAFF
cdr3_nt: TGTGCCAGCAGCTTAGTCGCAGGACTGGGTGAAGCTTTCTTT

v_call: TRBV11-2
j_call: TRBJ2-7
clone_size: NA
d_call: NA
cdr3_aa: CASSLGRGGGYEQYF
cdr3_nt: TGTGCCAGCAGCTTAGGGCGGGGTGGTGGCTACGAGCAGTACTTC

v_call: TRBV5-8
j_call: TRBJ2-3
clone_size: once
d_call: NA
cdr3_aa: CASSLRQGSTDTQYF
cdr3_nt: TGTGCCAGCAGCTTGCGGCAGGGATCCACAGATACGCAGTATTTT

v_call: TRBV7-6
j_call: TRBJ2-3
clone_size: NA
d_call: NA
cdr3_aa: CASSLERTDTQYF
cdr3_nt: TGTGCCAGCAGCTTAGAACGCACAGATACGCAGTATTTT

v_call: TRBV9
j_call: TRBJ2-5
clone_size: NA
d_call: TRBD2
cdr3_aa: CASSLAGGSSGETQYF
cdr3_nt: TGTGCCAGCAGCTTGGCGGGAGGATCAAGCGGAGAGACCCAGTACTTC

v_call: TRBV7-9
j_call: TRBJ2-5
clone_size: NA
d_call: NA
cdr3_aa: CASSLGWGDIIGETQYF
cdr3_nt: TGTGCCAGCAGCTTAGGGTGGGGGGACATCATAGGGGAGACCCAGTACTTC

v_call: TRBV6-5
j_call: TRBJ1-5
clone_size: NA
d_call: NA
cdr3_aa: CASSYSPYQPQHF
cdr3_nt: TGTGCCAGCAGTTACAGTCCGTATCAGCCCCAGCATTTT

v_call: TRBV11-2
j_call: TRBJ1-1
clone_size: once
d_call: NA
cdr3_aa: CASSLRGMNTEAFF
cdr3_nt: TGTGCCAGCAGTCTTCGCGGAATGAACACTGAAGCTTTCTTT

v_call: TRBV5-6
j_call: TRBJ1-1
clone_size: NA
d_call: NA
cdr3_aa: CASSFLKGSGNTEAFF
cdr3_nt: TGTGCCAGCAGTTTCCTCAAAGGAAGCGGGAACACTGAAGCTTTCTTT

v_call: TRBV5-1
j_call: TRBJ2-7
clone_size: once
d_call: NA
cdr3_aa: CASSLGPTESYEQYF
cdr3_nt: TGCGCCAGCAGCTTGGGCCCGACGGAATCCTACGAGCAGTACTTC

v_call: TRBV7-2
j_call: TRBJ2-3
clone_size: NA
d_call: TRBD2
cdr3_aa: CASSLRRGGTTDTQYF
cdr3_nt: TGTGCCAGCAGCTTGCGGCGGGGGGGAACCACAGATACGCAGTATTTT

v_call: TRBV4-2
j_call: TRBJ1-5
clone_size: NA
d_call: NA
cdr3_aa: CASSPGWGGYNQPQHF
cdr3_nt: TGTGCCAGCAGCCCCGGATGGGGGGGCTACAATCAGCCCCAGCATTTT

v_call: TRBV19
j_call: TRBJ1-5
clone_size: NA
d_call: TRBD1
cdr3_aa: CASSVRPGQGARGPKETQHF
cdr3_nt: TGTGCCAGTAGTGTCCGCCCGGGACAGGGGGCTCGGGGCCCCAAGGAGACCCAGCATTTT